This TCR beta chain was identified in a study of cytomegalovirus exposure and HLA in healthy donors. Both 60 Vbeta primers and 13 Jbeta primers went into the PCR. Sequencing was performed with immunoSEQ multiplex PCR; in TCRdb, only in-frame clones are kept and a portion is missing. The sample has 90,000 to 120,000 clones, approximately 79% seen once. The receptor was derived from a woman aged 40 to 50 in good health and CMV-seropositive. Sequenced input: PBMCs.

The CDR3 here is CATSNTGDTEAFF. CDR3 nucleotides: TGTGCCACCAGCAACACAGGGGACACTGAAGCTTTCTTT. The chain recombines TRBV15 with TRBJ1-1; 7 bases map to TRBD1. The V segment lost 4 bases and the J segment 3 bases; nucleotides outside the gene matches: 2. Germline V CDR1 and CDR2: LNHNV, YYDKDF (reference sequence). The CDR3 contains 13 residues.